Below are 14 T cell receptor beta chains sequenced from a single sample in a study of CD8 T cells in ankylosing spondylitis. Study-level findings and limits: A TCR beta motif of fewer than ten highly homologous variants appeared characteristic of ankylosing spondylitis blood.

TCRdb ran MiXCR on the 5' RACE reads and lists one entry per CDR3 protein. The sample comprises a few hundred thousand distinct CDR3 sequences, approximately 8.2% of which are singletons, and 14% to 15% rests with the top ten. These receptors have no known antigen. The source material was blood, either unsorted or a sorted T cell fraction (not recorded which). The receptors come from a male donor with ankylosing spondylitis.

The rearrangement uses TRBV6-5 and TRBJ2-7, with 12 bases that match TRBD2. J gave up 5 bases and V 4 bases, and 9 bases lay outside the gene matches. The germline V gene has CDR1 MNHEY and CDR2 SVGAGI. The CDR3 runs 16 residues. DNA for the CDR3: TGTGCCAGCAGTTCGAGCACTAGCGGGAGGACCCACGAGCAGTACTTC. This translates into CASSSSTSGRTHEQYF.

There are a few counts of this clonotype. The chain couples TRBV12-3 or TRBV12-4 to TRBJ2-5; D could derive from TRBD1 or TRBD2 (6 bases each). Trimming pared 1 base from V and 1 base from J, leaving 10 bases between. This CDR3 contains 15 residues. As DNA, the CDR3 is TGTGCCAGCAGTTTAGGGGGGGCTAGCCAAGAGACCCAGTACTTC. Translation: CASSLGGASQETQYF.

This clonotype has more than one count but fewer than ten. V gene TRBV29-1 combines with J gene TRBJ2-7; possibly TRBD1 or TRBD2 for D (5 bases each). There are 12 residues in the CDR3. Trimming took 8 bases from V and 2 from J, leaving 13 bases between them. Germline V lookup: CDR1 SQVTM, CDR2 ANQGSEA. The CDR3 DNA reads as TGCAGCATCCGGGACGGCACCTACGAGCAGTACTTC. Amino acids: CSIRDGTYEQYF.

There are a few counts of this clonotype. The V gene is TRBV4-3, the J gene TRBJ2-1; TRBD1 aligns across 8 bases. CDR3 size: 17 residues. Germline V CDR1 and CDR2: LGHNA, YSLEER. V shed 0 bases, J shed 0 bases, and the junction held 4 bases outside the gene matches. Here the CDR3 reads CASSQDPGGDSYNEQFF. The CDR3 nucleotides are TGCGCCAGCAGCCAAGACCCAGGGGGCGACTCCTACAATGAGCAGTTCTTC.

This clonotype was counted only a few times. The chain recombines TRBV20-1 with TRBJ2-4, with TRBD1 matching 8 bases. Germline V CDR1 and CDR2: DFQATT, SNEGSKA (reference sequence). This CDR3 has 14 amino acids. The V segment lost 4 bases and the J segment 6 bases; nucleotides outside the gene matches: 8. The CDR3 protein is CSATGQGATNIQYF. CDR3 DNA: TGCAGTGCTACCGGACAGGGAGCGACAAACATTCAGTACTTC.

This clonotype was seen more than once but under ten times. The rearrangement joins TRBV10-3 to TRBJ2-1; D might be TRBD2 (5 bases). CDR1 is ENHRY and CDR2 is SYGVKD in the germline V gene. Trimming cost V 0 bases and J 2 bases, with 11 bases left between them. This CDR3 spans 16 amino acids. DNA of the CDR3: TGTGCCATCAGTGAGTCCGGGGTAGGAGCCTACAATGAGCAGTTCTTC. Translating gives CAISESGVGAYNEQFF.

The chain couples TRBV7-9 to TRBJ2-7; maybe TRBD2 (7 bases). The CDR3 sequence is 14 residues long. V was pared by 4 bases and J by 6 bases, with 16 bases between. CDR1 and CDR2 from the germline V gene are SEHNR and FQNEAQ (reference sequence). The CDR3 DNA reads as TGTGCCAGCAGCTCAGGGGCGGGAGATCGCGAGCAGTACTTC. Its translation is CASSSGAGDREQYF.

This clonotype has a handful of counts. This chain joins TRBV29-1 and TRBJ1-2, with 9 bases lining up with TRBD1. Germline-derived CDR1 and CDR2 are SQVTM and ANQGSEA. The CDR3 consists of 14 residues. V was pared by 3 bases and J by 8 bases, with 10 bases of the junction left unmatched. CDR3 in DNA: TGCAGCGTTGAGGTGGGACAGGGAGTAACCGGCTACACCTTC. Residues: CSVEVGQGVTGYTF.

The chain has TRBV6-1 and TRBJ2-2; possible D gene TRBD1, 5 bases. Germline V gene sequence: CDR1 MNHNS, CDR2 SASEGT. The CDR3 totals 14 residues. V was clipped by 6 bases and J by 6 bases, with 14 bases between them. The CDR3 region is CASRDQLGAGELFF. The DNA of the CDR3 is TGTGCCAGCAGGGACCAGCTAGGGGCCGGGGAGCTGTTTTTT.

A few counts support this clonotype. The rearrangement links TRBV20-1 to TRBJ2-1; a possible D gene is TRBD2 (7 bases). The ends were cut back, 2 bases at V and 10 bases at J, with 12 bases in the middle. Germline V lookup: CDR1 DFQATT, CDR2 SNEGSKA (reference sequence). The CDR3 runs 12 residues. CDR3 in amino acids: CSARRGAREQFF. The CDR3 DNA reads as TGCAGTGCTAGACGGGGGGCTAGGGAGCAGTTCTTC.

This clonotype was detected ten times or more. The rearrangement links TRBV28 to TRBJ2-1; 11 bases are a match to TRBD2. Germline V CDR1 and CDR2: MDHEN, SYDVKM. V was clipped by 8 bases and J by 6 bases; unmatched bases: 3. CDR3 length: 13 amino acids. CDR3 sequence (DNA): TGTGCCAGCGCGGGACTAGCGGTCAATGAGCAGTTCTTC. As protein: CASAGLAVNEQFF.

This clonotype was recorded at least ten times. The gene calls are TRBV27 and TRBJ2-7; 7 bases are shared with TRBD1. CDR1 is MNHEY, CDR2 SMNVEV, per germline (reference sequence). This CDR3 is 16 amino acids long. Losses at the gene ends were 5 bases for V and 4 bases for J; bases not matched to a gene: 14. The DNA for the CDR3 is TGTGCCAGCAGTCTCTTACCCGGGACAGCAATATACGAGCAGTACTTC. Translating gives CASSLLPGTAIYEQYF.

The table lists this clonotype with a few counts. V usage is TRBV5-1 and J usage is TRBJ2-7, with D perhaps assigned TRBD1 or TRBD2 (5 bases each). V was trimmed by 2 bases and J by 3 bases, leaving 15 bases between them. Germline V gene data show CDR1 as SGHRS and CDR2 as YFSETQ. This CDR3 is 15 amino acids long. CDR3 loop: CASSFFSGPSYEQYF. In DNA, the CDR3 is TGCGCCAGCAGCTTTTTTTCGGGACCCAGCTACGAGCAGTACTTC.

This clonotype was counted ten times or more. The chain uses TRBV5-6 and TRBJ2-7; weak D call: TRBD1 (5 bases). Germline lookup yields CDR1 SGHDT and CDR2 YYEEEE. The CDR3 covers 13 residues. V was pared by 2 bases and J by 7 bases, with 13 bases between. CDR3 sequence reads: CASSFGHLREQYF. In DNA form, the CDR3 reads TGTGCCAGCAGCTTTGGACACCTTCGGGAGCAGTACTTC.